The entry below gives a single TCR beta chain sequence along with its context. CDR1 and CDR2 (germline): KGHSH, LQKENI. This CDR3 has 14 residues. V lost 6 bases, J lost 8 bases, and 17 bases lay in between. Original analysis: Scientists estimated how many nucleated cells there were by amplifying reference gene primers. TCRdb's table, derived via immunoSEQ multiplex PCR, lists solely in-frame clones and lacks some. The V and J calls and the clone size are those of that table, but D and trimming were determined from the DNA. The sample consists of approximately 260,000 clones, 80% to 90% of them appearing once. This record comes from a study of blood T cell repertoires in COVID-19. Study in general: The United States, Italy and Spain were the sources of the acute and convalescent COVID-19 samples.

The clonotype comes from a woman in her 70s with acute or convalescent COVID-19. The material sequenced was peripheral blood. The chain carries TRBV18 and TRBJ2-4; a weak D match, TRBD1 (6 bases). DNA for the CDR3: TGTGCCAGCTCGCGTAACAGGGCTAAGGACATTCAGTACTTC. Translation: CASSRNRAKDIQYF.